The subject of this entry is one T cell receptor beta chain. The antigen remains unidentified. This specimen comes from a study of T cell responses to AZD1222 COVID-19 vaccine. Study-wide results and caveats: The repertoires were collected only after the peak T cell response. There were vaccine-associated CD4 TCRs across spike, dominant at 160-218 and 743-854.

The repertoire was sequenced with immunoSEQ multiplex PCR; TCRdb's copy has only in-frame clones and lacks some. Among 150,000 to 200,000 clones listed, 94% were seen once. Germline trimming cut 6 bases from V and 2 bases from J; bases unmatched to any gene: 4. CDR1 and CDR2 from the germline V gene are MNHEY and SVGAGI. The CDR3 covers 15 residues. This sequence originates from an adult who received the AZD1222 COVID-19 vaccine. The genes are TRBV6-5 and TRBJ2-6, with 7 positions matching TRBD1. Sequencing was performed on peripheral blood, taken 28 days after the second AZD1222 dose. The CDR3 sequence: CASRPQGTGANVLTF. The CDR3, as DNA: TGTGCCAGCAGGCCACAGGGGACTGGGGCCAACGTCCTGACTTTC.